This T cell receptor (beta chain) comes out of a study of cytomegalovirus exposure and HLA in healthy donors. Study results and caveats: Altogether, 150 to 200 TCR beta chains were recorded as cytomegalovirus-associated.

This clone has more than one count but fewer than ten. Its antigen is unidentified. From germline, CDR1 is MDHEN and CDR2 SYDVKM. V shed 4 bases and J 4 bases; nucleotides not matched to a gene: 7. The CDR3 is 15 amino acids. The study ran its PCR with 60 Vbeta and 13 Jbeta primers. Assay used: immunoSEQ multiplex PCR; TCRdb lists only in-frame clones, some missing. The sample holds about 150,000 clones; roughly 78% are singletons and the top ten take around 6.6%. This clonotype was sampled from a man aged 50 to 59 in good health and CMV-seropositive. The chain links TRBV28 to TRBJ2-1; 7 bases are shared with TRBD1. Material: PBMCs. The CDR3 region is CASSSPRDRYNEQFF. CDR3 in DNA: TGTGCCAGCAGTTCACCCAGGGACAGATACAATGAGCAGTTCTTC.